The 27 T cell receptor beta chains below all came from one sample that was sequenced in a study of technical replicates of blood from a few donors. Clones were read by immunoSEQ multiplex PCR, and TCRdb kept only the in-frame ones, dropping some. The sample comprises about 83,000 clones, around nine tenths of which are singletons, and 0.39% rests with the top ten. Material: T cells isolated from PBMCs. These receptors all stem from a human donor in good health.

This chain links TRBV10-3 with TRBJ2-1, with D perhaps matching TRBD1 (6 bases). Germline lookup yields CDR1 ENHRY and CDR2 SYGVKD. V lost 4 bases and J lost 9, with 16 bases in between. This CDR3 has 14 residues. CDR3 loop: CAISGQDPDGEQFF. Here the CDR3 DNA reads TGTGCCATCAGTGGACAGGACCCCGACGGTGAGCAGTTCTTC.

The CDR3, as DNA: TGTGCCAGCAGCGTAGGCCAGGGGGCTTCCAGCTATGGCTACACCTTC. It encodes CASSVGQGASSYGYTF. The chain uses TRBV9 and TRBJ1-2, with 8 bases fitting TRBD1. Looked up from germline, CDR1 is SGDLS and CDR2 is YYNGEE. V trimming: 0 bases; J trimming: 4 bases; junction bases outside the gene matches: 8. The CDR3 has 16 amino acids.

The J gene is TRBJ1-2, the V gene TRBV9; 7 bases agree with TRBD1. Per germline, CDR1 SGDLS and CDR2 YYNGEE. The trim removed 3 bases at V and 4 bases at J, leaving 9 bases unmatched. The CDR3 consists of 15 residues. CDR3 residues: CASSEEGAGLYGYTF. CDR3 DNA sequence: TGTGCCAGCAGCGAGGAGGGGGCAGGACTCTATGGCTACACCTTC.

The table lists this clone with a count of one. The genes are TRBV13 and TRBJ2-7; 8 bases fit TRBD2. The CDR3 extends over 13 amino acids. The germline V gene has CDR1 PRHDT and CDR2 FYEKMQ (reference sequence). Trimming removed 1 base from V and 4 bases from J; junction bases left unmatched: 0. CDR3 DNA sequence: TGTGCCAGCAGCTTAGAGCGGGAGTACGAGCAGTACTTC. Its translation is CASSLEREYEQYF.

This clone has just a few counts. This rearrangement joins TRBV7-6 to TRBJ1-1; no clear D gene. The CDR3 has 13 residues. Per the germline V gene, CDR1 is SGHVS and CDR2 is FNYEAQ. Trimming shortened V by 4 bases and J by 1 base, and 7 bases separated the two germline ends. CDR3 in DNA: TGTGCCAGCAGCTCAGGAACGAACACTGAAGCTTTCTTT. It translates to CASSSGTNTEAFF.

This clone was recorded once. This sequence joins TRBV7-8 and TRBJ2-5, with TRBD2 identical over 9 bases. With V trimmed by 5 bases and J by 3 bases, 4 bases remained unmatched. The CDR3 is 14 residues long. Germline CDR1 and CDR2: SGHVS and FQNEAQ. CDR3 region: CASSRIAGEETQYF. CDR3 DNA: TGTGCCAGCAGCCGTATAGCGGGAGAAGAGACCCAGTACTTC.

This chain links TRBV7-9 with TRBJ2-7; D gene ambiguous. There are 12 residues in the CDR3. V lost 5 bases and J 3 bases, leaving 8 bases between the germline ends. Germline V gene lookup returns CDR1 SEHNR and CDR2 FQNEAQ (reference sequence). The CDR3 here is CASSRGNYEQYF. The CDR3 DNA is TGTGCCAGCAGCCGTGGCAACTACGAGCAGTACTTC.

The gene calls are TRBV19 and TRBJ1-2; 11 bases map to TRBD1. Germline CDR1 reads LNHDA; CDR2 reads SQIVND (reference sequence). Unmatched junction bases numbered 8, after V lost 6 bases and J lost 2 bases. The CDR3 contains 16 residues. Here the CDR3 DNA reads TGTGCCAGTAGCCATGGGACAGGGGGGTACAACTATGGCTACACCTTC. Translated, it gives CASSHGTGGYNYGYTF. Full variable domain (remainder filled in from reference TRBV19 and TRBJ1-2): DGGITQSPKYLFRKEGQNVTLSCEQNLNHDAMYWYRQDPGQGLRLIYYSQIVNDFQKGDIAEGYSVSREKKESFPLTVTSAQKNPTAFYLCASSHGTGGYNYGYTFGSGTRLTVV.

This clone appeared a few times. Different DNA sequences within this sample yield the same CDR3. V gene TRBV19 combines with J gene TRBJ1-5; 10 bases align to TRBD1. Germline trimming cut 7 bases from V and 6 bases from J; bases unmatched to any gene: 3. The CDR3 is 13 amino acids. Germline loops: CDR1 LNHDA, CDR2 SQIVND (reference sequence). CDR3 sequence reads: CASTTGGGQPQHF. The DNA of the CDR3 is TGTGCCAGTACGACAGGGGGCGGTCAGCCCCAGCATTTT. The whole variable domain, remainder taken from reference TRBV19 and TRBJ1-5, is DGGITQSPKYLFRKEGQNVTLSCEQNLNHDAMYWYRQDPGQGLRLIYYSQIVNDFQKGDIAEGYSVSREKKESFPLTVTSAQKNPTAFYLCASTTGGGQPQHFGDGTRLSIL.

The chain employs TRBV7-2 and TRBJ2-7; D gene ambiguous. The CDR3 extends over 13 amino acids. The germline V gene has CDR1 SGHTA and CDR2 FQGNSA. The ends were cut back, 1 base at V and 4 bases at J, with 8 bases in the middle. CDR3 region: CASSLGLLYEQYF. CDR3 nucleotides: TGTGCCAGCAGCTTAGGTCTGTTGTACGAGCAGTACTTC.

V usage is TRBV29-1 and J usage is TRBJ2-3, with TRBD2 identical over 9 bases. The CDR3 is 14 residues long. V was clipped by 7 bases and J by 0 bases; unmatched bases: 5. In germline, CDR1 is SQVTM, CDR2 ANQGSEA. The CDR3 DNA reads as TGCAGCGCCGACACTAGCGGGAGCACAGATACGCAGTATTTT. Translating it yields CSADTSGSTDTQYF.

The gene calls are TRBV30 and TRBJ1-5; D possibly corresponds to TRBD1 (6 bases). Trimming left V 3 bases short and J 3 bases short, with 9 bases between. Germline V gene sequence: CDR1 GTSNPN, CDR2 SVGIG (reference sequence). CDR3 length equals 13 residues. CDR3 loop: CAWRGDNNQPQHF. The CDR3 region has the DNA TGTGCCTGGAGGGGGGACAACAATCAGCCCCAGCATTTT. Looking up the rest from reference TRBV30 and TRBJ1-5 gives the full variable domain: SQTIHQWPATLVQPVGSPLSLECTVEGTSNPNLYWYRQAAGRGLQLLFYSVGIGQISSEVPQNLSASRPQDRQFILSSKKLLLSDSGFYLCAWRGDNNQPQHFGDGTRLSIL.

The chain employs TRBV5-3 and TRBJ2-7; the match to TRBD1 covers 7 bases. TRBV5-3 is given ORF status, its function remaining uncertain. V lost 4 bases to trimming and J lost 0 bases; unmatched junction nucleotides: 16. This CDR3 is built from 18 residues. The CDR3 nucleotides read TGTGCCAGAAGCGGATTACCCTCCCGGACAGGAAGCTCCTACGAGCAGTACTTC. Encoded protein: CARSGLPSRTGSSYEQYF.

Only one count was recorded for this clone. The V and J genes are TRBV6-5 and TRBJ2-7; D ambiguous. Trimming pared 5 bases from V and 4 bases from J, leaving 9 bases between. The length of the CDR3 is 12 residues. The V gene's germline CDR1 is MNHEY and CDR2 SVGAGI. CDR3 amino acids: CASSNSKYEQYF. In DNA form, the CDR3 reads TGTGCCAGCAGTAACAGTAAATACGAGCAGTACTTC.

This chain connects TRBV7-9 to TRBJ2-7; D is perhaps TRBD1 (5 bases). Looked up from germline, CDR1 is SEHNR and CDR2 is FQNEAQ (reference sequence). Trimming shortened V by 10 bases and J by 4 bases, and 14 bases separated the two germline ends. This CDR3 is built from 12 residues. For the CDR3, the DNA is TGTGCCATCCAATGGGGCACGTACGAGCAGTACTTC. This encodes CAIQWGTYEQYF.

This chain links TRBV4-1 with TRBJ1-3; TRBD1 matches 7 bases. Per germline, CDR1 MGHRA and CDR2 YSYEKL. This CDR3 region has 19 residues. V lost 3 bases and J lost 0; bases outside the gene matches: 14. As DNA, the CDR3 is TGCGCCAGCAGCCAGTTTGGATCAGGGGGGACAAACTCTGGAAACACCATATATTTT. As protein: CASSQFGSGGTNSGNTIYF.

This clone was found once. The chain couples TRBV6-5 to TRBJ2-7; the D gene is possibly TRBD1 (6 bases). The V end was cut by 4 bases, the J end by 5 bases, with 21 bases between. CDR3 length: 16 residues. The germline CDR1 and CDR2 sequences are MNHEY and SVGAGI. CDR3 DNA sequence: TGTGCCAGCAGTTTTCATCGAGGACAGCTAGGCCACGAGCAGTACTTC. Translation: CASSFHRGQLGHEQYF.

The chain recombines TRBV28 with TRBJ2-1, with TRBD1 identical over 7 bases. Per the germline V gene, CDR1 is MDHEN and CDR2 is SYDVKM. The ends lost 8 bases at V and 0 bases at J; junction bases unmatched: 4. The CDR3 spans 14 residues. CDR3 sequence (DNA): TGTGCCAGCCTGCCAGGGGGCTCCTACAATGAGCAGTTCTTC. Translation gives CASLPGGSYNEQFF.

V usage is TRBV4-3 and J usage is TRBJ2-5, with 7 nucleotides matching TRBD1. Germline V gene data show CDR1 as LGHNA and CDR2 as YSLEER. The V segment lost 4 bases and the J segment 2 bases; nucleotides outside the gene matches: 13. This CDR3 region has 17 residues. In DNA form, the CDR3 reads TGCGCCAGCAGCCCTGGGGTCGGGGTCAGGGGGCAAGAGACCCAGTACTTC. Protein sequence: CASSPGVGVRGQETQYF.

This clone was seen a few times. The rearrangement joins TRBV9 to TRBJ2-3, with 10 bases identical to TRBD1. Trimming took 5 bases from V and 3 from J; bases not matched to a gene: 6. Looked up from germline, CDR1 is SGDLS and CDR2 is YYNGEE. The CDR3 length is 15 residues. The CDR3 here is CASSTWDRGTDTQYF. CDR3 DNA: TGTGCCAGCAGTACCTGGGACAGGGGAACAGATACGCAGTATTTT.

The chain recombines TRBV6-1 with TRBJ1-2, with 9 bases identical to TRBD1. Germline CDR1 is MNHNS and CDR2 is SASEGT. J was trimmed by 2 bases and V by 6 bases; bases with no gene match: 7. The CDR3 has 15 residues. In DNA, the CDR3 is TGTGCCAGCAGGGACAGGGGTATGACGAACTATGGCTACACCTTC. Protein sequence: CASRDRGMTNYGYTF.

The V call is TRBV12-5, the J call TRBJ2-1; 8 bases align to TRBD2. The J segment lost 9 bases and the V segment lost 3 bases, leaving 13 bases of the junction unmatched. The CDR3 consists of 16 residues. Germline V gene sequence: CDR1 LGHNT, CDR2 FRNRAP. The DNA of the CDR3 is TGTGCTAGTGGTTTTAGAGCGGGGGAAGTAGGGGCTGAGCAGTTCTTC. Translating gives CASGFRAGEVGAEQFF.

This clone was counted a few times. The chain joins TRBV30 to TRBJ2-1; possibly TRBD2 for D (6 bases). Germline V CDR1 and CDR2: GTSNPN, SVGIG (reference sequence). CDR3 length: 15 amino acids. The germline V and J ends were trimmed by 0 bases and 4 bases, with 13 bases remaining between them. DNA of the CDR3: TGTGCCTGGAGTGTACTAAGCGGGTTTTACAATGAGCAGTTCTTC. This translates into CAWSVLSGFYNEQFF.

V and J are TRBV4-1 and TRBJ1-1; 7 nucleotides align to TRBD1. The CDR3 is 16 residues long. The V gene's germline CDR1 is MGHRA and CDR2 YSYEKL. J lost 10 bases, V lost 4 bases, and 18 bases had no gene match. The DNA of the CDR3 is TGCGCCAGCAGCCCAGCAGGGGGACGATCGTTTTCCTCAGCTTTCTTT. It yields the protein CASSPAGGRSFSSAFF.

This chain connects TRBV7-3 to TRBJ1-1; 9 positions agree with TRBD1. The CDR3 has 13 amino acids. Germline CDR1 and CDR2: SGHTA and FQGTGA. Trimming took 4 bases from V and 10 from J; bases not matched to a gene: 7. CDR3: CASSSVQGAGAFF. DNA of the CDR3: TGTGCCAGCAGCTCCGTACAGGGGGCTGGAGCTTTCTTT.

V is TRBV27 and J is TRBJ1-5, with D unresolved. Germline V gene data show CDR1 as MNHEY and CDR2 as SMNVEV (reference sequence). V was pared by 6 bases and J by 5 bases, with 17 bases between. CDR3 size: 15 residues. CDR3 in amino acids: CASSPLVRRDQPQHF. The CDR3 region has the DNA TGTGCCAGCAGCCCACTAGTCAGACGAGATCAGCCCCAGCATTTT.

The chain is built from TRBV9 and TRBJ2-1; D perhaps matches TRBD1 (6 bases). This CDR3 has 15 residues. The V end lost 3 bases, the J end lost 2 bases, and 12 bases lay between the germline ends. CDR1 SGDLS and CDR2 YYNGEE come from the germline V gene. The CDR3 DNA sequence: TGTGCCAGCAGCGCACCGGGACATCCCTACAATGAGCAGTTCTTC. This codes for CASSAPGHPYNEQFF.